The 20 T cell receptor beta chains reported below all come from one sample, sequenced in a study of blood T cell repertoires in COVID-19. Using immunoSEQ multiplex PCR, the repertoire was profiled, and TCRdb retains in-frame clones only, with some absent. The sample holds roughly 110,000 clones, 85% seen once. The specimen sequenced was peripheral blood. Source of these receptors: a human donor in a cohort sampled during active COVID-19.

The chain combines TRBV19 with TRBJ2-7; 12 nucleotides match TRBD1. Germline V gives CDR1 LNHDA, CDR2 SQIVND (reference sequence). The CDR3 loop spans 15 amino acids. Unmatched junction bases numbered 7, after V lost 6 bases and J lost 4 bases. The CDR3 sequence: CASRAGTGGWYEQYF. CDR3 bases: TGTGCCAGTAGAGCCGGGACAGGGGGCTGGTACGAGCAGTACTTC. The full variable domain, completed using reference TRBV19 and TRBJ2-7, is DGGITQSPKYLFRKEGQNVTLSCEQNLNHDAMYWYRQDPGQGLRLIYYSQIVNDFQKGDIAEGYSVSREKKESFPLTVTSAQKNPTAFYLCASRAGTGGWYEQYFGPGTRLTVT.

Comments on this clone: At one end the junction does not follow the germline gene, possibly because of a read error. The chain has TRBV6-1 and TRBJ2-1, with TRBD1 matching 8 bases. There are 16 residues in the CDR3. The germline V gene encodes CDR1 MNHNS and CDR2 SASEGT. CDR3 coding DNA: TGTGTCAGCAGTGAACAACGGGGGACAGGAGACAATGAGCAGTTCTTC. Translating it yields CVSSEQRGTGDNEQFF.

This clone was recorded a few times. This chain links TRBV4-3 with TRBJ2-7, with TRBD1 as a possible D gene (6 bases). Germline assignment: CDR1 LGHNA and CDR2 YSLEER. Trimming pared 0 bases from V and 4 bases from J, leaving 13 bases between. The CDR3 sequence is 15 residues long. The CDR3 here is CASSQDAEGEYEQYF. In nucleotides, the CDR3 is TGCGCCAGCAGCCAAGATGCAGAGGGGGAGTACGAGCAGTACTTC.

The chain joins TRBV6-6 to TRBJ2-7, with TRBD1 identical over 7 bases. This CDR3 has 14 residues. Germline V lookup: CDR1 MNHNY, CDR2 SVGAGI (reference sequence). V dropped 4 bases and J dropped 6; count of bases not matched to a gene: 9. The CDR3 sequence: CASSSTTGTPEQYF. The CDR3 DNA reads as TGTGCCAGCAGTTCGACGACAGGGACCCCCGAGCAGTACTTC.

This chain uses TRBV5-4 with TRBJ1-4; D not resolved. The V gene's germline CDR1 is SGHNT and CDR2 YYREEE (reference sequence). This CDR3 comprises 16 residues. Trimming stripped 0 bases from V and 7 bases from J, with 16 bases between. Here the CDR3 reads CASSLGGSQLGEKLFF. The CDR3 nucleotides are TGTGCCAGCAGCTTGGGCGGGAGTCAACTGGGTGAAAAACTGTTTTTT. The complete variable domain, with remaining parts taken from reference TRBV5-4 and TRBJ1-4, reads ETGVTQSPTHLIKTRGQQVTLRCSSQSGHNTVSWYQQALGQGPQFIFQYYREEENGRGNFPPRFSGLQFPNYSSELNVNALELDDSALYLCASSLGGSQLGEKLFFGSGTQLSVL.

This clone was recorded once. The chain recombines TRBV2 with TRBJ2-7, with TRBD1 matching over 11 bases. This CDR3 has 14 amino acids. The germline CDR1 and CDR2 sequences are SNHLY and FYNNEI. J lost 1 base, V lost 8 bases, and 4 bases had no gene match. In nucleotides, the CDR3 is TGTGCCAGCGAGGGACAGGGGGGGTCCTACGAGCAGTACTTC. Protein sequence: CASEGQGGSYEQYF.

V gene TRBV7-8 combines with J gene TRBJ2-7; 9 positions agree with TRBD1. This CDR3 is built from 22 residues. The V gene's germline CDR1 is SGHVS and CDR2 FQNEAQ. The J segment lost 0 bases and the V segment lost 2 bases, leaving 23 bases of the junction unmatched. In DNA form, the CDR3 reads TGTGCCAGCAGCTTACAGCGGGGTGGGGGACAGGGTTTCGTAAGGAGCTCCTACGAGCAGTACTTC. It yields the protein CASSLQRGGGQGFVRSSYEQYF.

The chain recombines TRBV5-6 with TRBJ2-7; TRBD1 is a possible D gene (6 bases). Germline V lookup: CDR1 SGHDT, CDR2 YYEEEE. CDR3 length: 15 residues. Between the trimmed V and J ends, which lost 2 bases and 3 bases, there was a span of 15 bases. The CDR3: CASSLVDSRNYEQYF. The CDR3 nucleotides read TGTGCCAGCAGCTTAGTGGACAGCCGAAACTACGAGCAGTACTTC.

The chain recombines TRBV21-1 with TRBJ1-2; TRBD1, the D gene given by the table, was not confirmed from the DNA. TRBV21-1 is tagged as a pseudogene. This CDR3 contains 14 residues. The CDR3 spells CASSKDGQGDGYTF. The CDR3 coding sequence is TGTGCCAGCAGCAAAGACGGACAGGGGGATGGCTACACCTTC.

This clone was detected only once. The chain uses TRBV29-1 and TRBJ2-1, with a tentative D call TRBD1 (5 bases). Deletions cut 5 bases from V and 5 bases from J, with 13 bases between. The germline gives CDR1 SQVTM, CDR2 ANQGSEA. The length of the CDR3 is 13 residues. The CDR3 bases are TGCAGCGTTCAGGGTTTCGGAAACAATGAGCAGTTCTTC. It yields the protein CSVQGFGNNEQFF.

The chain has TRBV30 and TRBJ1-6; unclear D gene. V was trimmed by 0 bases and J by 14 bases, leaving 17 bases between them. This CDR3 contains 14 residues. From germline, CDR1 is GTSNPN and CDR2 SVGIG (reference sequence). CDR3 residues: CAWSVVRGMATLHF. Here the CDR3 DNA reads TGTGCCTGGAGTGTCGTCCGGGGAATGGCTACCCTCCACTTT.

The chain's CDR3 is CASHREVTDTQYF. The CDR3 DNA is TGTGCCAGCCACAGGGAAGTCACAGATACGCAGTATTTT. The rearrangement joins TRBV2 to TRBJ2-3, with a tentative D call TRBD1 (6 bases). Between the trimmed V and J ends, which lost 8 bases and 2 bases, there was a span of 11 bases. The CDR3 spans 13 residues. In germline, CDR1 is SNHLY, CDR2 FYNNEI.

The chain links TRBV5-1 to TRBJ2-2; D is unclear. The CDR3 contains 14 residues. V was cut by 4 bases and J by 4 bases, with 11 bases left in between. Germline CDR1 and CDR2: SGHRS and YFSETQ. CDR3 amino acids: CASSDLLGTGELFF. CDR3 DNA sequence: TGCGCCAGCAGCGACTTATTGGGCACCGGGGAGCTGTTTTTT.

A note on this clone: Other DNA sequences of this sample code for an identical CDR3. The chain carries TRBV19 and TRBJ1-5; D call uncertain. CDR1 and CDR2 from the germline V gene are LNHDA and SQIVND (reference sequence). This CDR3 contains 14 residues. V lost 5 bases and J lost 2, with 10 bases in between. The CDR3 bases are TGTGCCAGTAGTTACCCTAGTGGCAATCAGCCCCAGCATTTT. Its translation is CASSYPSGNQPQHF.

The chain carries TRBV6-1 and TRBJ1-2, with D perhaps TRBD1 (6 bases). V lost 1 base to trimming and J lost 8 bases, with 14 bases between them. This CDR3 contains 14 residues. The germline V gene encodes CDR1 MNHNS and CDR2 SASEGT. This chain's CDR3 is CASSEVVGGRGYTF. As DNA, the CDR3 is TGTGCCAGCAGTGAAGTGGTTGGGGGCAGAGGCTACACCTTC.

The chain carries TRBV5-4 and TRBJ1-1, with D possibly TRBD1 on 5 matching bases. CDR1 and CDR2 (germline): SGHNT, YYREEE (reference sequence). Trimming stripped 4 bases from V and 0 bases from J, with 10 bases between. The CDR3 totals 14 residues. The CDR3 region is CASSPTGLNTEAFF. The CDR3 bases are TGTGCCAGCAGCCCCACAGGCTTGAACACTGAAGCTTTCTTT.

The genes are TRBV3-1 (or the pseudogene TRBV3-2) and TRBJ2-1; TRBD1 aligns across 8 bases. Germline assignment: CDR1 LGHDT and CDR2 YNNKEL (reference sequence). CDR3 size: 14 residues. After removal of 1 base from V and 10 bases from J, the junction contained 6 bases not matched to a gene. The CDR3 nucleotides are TGTGCCAGCAGCCAAGCGCAGGGGGCCTTCGAGCAGTTCTTC. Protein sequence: CASSQAQGAFEQFF.

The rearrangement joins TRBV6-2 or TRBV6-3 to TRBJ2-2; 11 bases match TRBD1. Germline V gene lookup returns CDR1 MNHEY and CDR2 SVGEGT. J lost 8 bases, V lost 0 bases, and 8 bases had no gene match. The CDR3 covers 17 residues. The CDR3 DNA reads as TGTGCCAGCAGTTACTCGACAGGACAGGGGGCACCGGGGGAGCTGTTTTTT. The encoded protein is CASSYSTGQGAPGELFF.

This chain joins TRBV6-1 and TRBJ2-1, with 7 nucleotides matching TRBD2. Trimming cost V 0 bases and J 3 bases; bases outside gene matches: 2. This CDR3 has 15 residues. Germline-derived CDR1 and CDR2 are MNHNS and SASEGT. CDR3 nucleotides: TGTGCCAGCAGTGAAGCGGGGGGGTACTACAATGAGCAGTTCTTC. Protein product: CASSEAGGYYNEQFF.

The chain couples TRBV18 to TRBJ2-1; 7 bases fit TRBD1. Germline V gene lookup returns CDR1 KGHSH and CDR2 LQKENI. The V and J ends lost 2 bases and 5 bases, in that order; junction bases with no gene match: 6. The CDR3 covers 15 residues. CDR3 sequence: CASSPDRAGDNEQFF. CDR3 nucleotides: TGTGCCAGCTCACCAGACAGGGCTGGGGACAATGAGCAGTTCTTC. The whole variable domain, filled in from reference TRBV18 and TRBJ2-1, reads NAGVMQNPRHLVRRRGQEARLRCSPMKGHSHVYWYRQLPEEGLKFMVYLQKENIIDESGMPKERFSAEFPKEGPSILRIQQVVRGDSAAYFCASSPDRAGDNEQFFGPGTRLTVL.